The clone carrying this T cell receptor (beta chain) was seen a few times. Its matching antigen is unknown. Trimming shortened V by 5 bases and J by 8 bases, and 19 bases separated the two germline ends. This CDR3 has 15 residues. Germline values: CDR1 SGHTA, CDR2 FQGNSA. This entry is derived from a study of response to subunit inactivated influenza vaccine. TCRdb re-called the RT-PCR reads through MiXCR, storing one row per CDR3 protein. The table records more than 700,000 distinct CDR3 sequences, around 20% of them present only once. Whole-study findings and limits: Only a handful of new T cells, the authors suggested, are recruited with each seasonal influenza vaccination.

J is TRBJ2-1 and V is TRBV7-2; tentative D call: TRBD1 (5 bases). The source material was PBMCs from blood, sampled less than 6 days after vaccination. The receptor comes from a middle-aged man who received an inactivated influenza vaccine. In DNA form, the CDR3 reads TGTGCCAGCAGCAAACGTAGGACACCAGCCGATGAGCAGTTCTTC. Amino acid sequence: CASSKRRTPADEQFF.